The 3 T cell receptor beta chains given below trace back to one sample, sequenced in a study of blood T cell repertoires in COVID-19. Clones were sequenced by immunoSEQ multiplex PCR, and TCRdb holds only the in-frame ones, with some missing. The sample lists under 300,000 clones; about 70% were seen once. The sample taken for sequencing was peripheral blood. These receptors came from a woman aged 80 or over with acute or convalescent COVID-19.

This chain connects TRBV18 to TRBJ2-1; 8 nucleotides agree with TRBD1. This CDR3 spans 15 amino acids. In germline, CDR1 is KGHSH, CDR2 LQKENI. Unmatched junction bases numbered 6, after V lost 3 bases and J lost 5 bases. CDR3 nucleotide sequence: TGTGCCAGCTCACCCCGGACAGGGTTGGACAATGAGCAGTTCTTC. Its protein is CASSPRTGLDNEQFF.

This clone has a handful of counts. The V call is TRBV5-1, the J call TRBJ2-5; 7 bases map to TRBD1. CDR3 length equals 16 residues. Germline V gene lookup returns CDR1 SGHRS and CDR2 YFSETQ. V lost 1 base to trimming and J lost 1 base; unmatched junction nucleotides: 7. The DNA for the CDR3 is TGCGCCAGCAGCTTGTCCGGGACAGCGTTCCAAGAGACCCAGTACTTC. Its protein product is CASSLSGTAFQETQYF.

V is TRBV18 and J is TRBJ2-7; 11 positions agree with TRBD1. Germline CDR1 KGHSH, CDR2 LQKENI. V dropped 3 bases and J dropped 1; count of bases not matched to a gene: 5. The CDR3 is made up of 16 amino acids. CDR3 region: CASSPTGTGGSYEQYF. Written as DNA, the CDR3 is TGTGCCAGCTCACCCACCGGGACAGGGGGTTCCTACGAGCAGTACTTC.